Listed below are T cell receptor beta chains from one sample, sequenced in a study. Each CDR3 protein is one row after TCRdb ran MiXCR on the RT-PCR reads. Counted here are about 680,000 distinct CDR3 sequences, approximately 15% occurring once; the ten biggest clones make up roughly 3.9%. Sequenced material: memory CD4+ T cells from blood. The receptors come from a female donor in good health, serving as a healthy control. The CDR3 runs from the conserved cysteine through the conserved F or W. A D gene is named only where the DNA matches it firmly. The listing skips clone size in some rows; elsewhere it reads once, few, many or a size class.

>TRBD2|TRBJ2-3|.|TRBV12-3/TRBV12-4
TGTGCCAGCAGTACTAGCGGGGGGCCTCGGGATACGCAGTATTTT
CASSTSGGPRDTQYF
>TRBD2|TRBJ2-3|.|TRBV7-2
TGTGCCACCCGGACTAGCGGGCTCACAGATACGCAGTATTTT
CATRTSGLTDTQYF
>.|TRBJ2-3|.|TRBV25-1
TGTGCCAGCAGTGGATCAGAGCGACGCACAGATACGCAGTATTTT
CASSGSERRTDTQYF
>.|TRBJ1-2|few|TRBV6-1
TGTGCCAGCAGTGGAGGGTTCGGCGGCTACACCTTC
CASSGGFGGYTF
>TRBD2|TRBJ2-7|few|TRBV6-5
TGTGCCAGCAGTATTCGACAAATGGGGAGGGCGGGATTTGAGAACGAGCAGTACTTC
CASSIRQMGRAGFENEQYF
>.|TRBJ1-2|.|TRBV20-1
TGCAGTGTCCGACAGGATCCCGTGGGCTACACCTTC
CSVRQDPVGYTF
>.|TRBJ2-7|.|TRBV7-2
TGTGCCAGCAGCTTAGGACAGTCTAGCTCCTACGAGCAGTACTTC
CASSLGQSSSYEQYF
>.|TRBJ1-2|.|TRBV7-2
TGTGCCAGCAGTCCGGACACTACCTATGGCTACACCTTC
CASSPDTTYGYTF
>TRBD2|TRBJ2-3|many|TRBV29-1
TGCAGCGTCGAGACTAGCGGGGGCCCGCAGTATTTT
CSVETSGGPQYF
>.|TRBJ2-5|few|TRBV19
TGTGCCAGTAGTGTCGGCGCCGGGACCCCATCTCAAGAGACCCAGTACTTC
CASSVGAGTPSQETQYF
>.|TRBJ2-5|many|TRBV27
TGTGCCAGCACCCCGCGGGAGACCCAGTACTTC
CASTPRETQYF
>.|TRBJ2-1|many|TRBV20-1
TGCAGTGCGCTACAGGCTAAGCAGTTCTTC
CSALQAKQFF
>.|TRBJ2-5|many|TRBV7-8
TGTGCCAGCAGCTTAAGTCAGGGCCGGTGGGAGACCCAGTACTTC
CASSLSQGRWETQYF
>.|TRBJ1-6|few|TRBV20-1
TGCAGTGCAGGGGCGGGGGGTACAAATTCACCCCTCCACTTT
CSAGAGGTNSPLHF
>.|TRBJ2-5|.|TRBV9
TGTGCCAGCAGCGCAAACAGGGCTGAGACCCAGTACTTC
CASSANRAETQYF